The rows below give T cell receptor beta chains drawn from one sample of a study of long-term antiretroviral therapy in people with HIV. TCRdb keeps only in-frame clones here, not all; method: immunoSEQ multiplex PCR. Among roughly 33,000 clones listed, 70% to 80% were seen once. The input for sequencing was unsorted PBMCs, taken 2 years after starting antiretroviral therapy. Receptors originate from a woman in her 50s with HIV. CDR3s leave out the opening cysteine and the closing phenylalanine or tryptophan.

V	J	CDR3
TRBV19	TRBJ1-2	ASSLPGQGFSGYT
TRBV10-3	TRBJ2-1	ATTGPSSYNEQF
TRBV7-3	TRBJ1-1	ASSLYLTGIDTEAF
TRBV5-1	TRBJ1-4	ASSLQGGGEKLF
TRBV6-6	TRBJ1-5	ASSYGGAKDQPQH
TRBV28	TRBJ2-5	ASSPRTSQETQY
TRBV5-1	TRBJ2-2	ASSLDGRNTGELF
TRBV19	TRBJ1-6	ASSLGPGMNSPLH
TRBV30	TRBJ2-6	AWSHSGANVLT
TRBV5-4	TRBJ1-5	ASSLDSNQPQH
TRBV19	TRBJ1-2	ASSIKGTGYGYT
TRBV27	TRBJ1-2	ASSFAQFGYGYT
TRBV9	TRBJ2-5	ASSVRLGGQQETQY
TRBV7-9	TRBJ1-1	ASSLQNTEAF
TRBV9	TRBJ2-5	ASSVGSGGTHIETQY
TRBV10-3	TRBJ2-7	AISGGTDLRY
TRBV19	TRBJ1-1	ASSIGGVTEAF
TRBV11-2	TRBJ1-1	ASSFDRTEAF
TRBV30	TRBJ2-5	AWSVPSRGGETQY
TRBV6-1	TRBJ1-4	ASSEALRRDEKLF
TRBV30	TRBJ1-6	AWGDLPRSSYNSPLH
TRBV7-2	TRBJ1-6	ASSLGYLGNSPLH
TRBV29-1	TRBJ1-2	SVGTETYGYT
TRBV12-5	TRBJ1-5	ASGLGTDNQPQH
TRBV28	TRBJ2-7	ASLRTGTGSEQY
TRBV30	TRBJ1-5	AWGRGCGGNQPQH
TRBV6-5	TRBJ1-5	ASSPDRGHNQPQH